The rows below give T cell receptor beta chains drawn from one sample of a study of T cell responses to AZD1222 COVID-19 vaccine. Sequenced by immunoSEQ multiplex PCR; TCRdb stores in-frame clones only, minus some. The table lists about 67,000 clones, about 85% of them singletons. Source: peripheral blood, taken on day 0 of AZD1222 vaccination. These receptors originate from an adult in good health. The CDR3 runs from the conserved cysteine through the conserved F or W. The D gene is left open where the match is weak. The size of a clone is reported for some rows only, either as once, few or many, or as a class for expanded clones.

size	D	V	J	length	CDR3	DNA
NA	NA	TRBV2	TRBJ1-5	14	CASMPTGSNQPQHF	TGTGCCAGCATGCCTACAGGTAGCAATCAGCCCCAGCATTTT
NA	NA	TRBV27	TRBJ1-3	13	CASSLNSGNTIYF	TGTGCCAGCAGTTTAAACTCTGGAAACACCATATATTTT
NA	NA	TRBV28	TRBJ1-5	15	CASSLWEAVGEPQHF	TGTGCCAGCAGTTTATGGGAGGCGGTGGGTGAGCCCCAGCATTTT
NA	NA	TRBV25-1	TRBJ1-4	14	CASSEVQGGEKLFF	TGTGCCAGCAGTGAAGTACAGGGAGGGGAAAAACTGTTTTTT
NA	NA	TRBV6-5	TRBJ1-2	13	CASRIGTTYGYTF	TGTGCCAGCAGAATTGGGACAACCTATGGCTACACCTTC
NA	TRBD2	TRBV10-1	TRBJ2-3	19	CASSESGTSGRATTDTQYF	TGCGCCAGCAGTGAGTCTGGGACTAGCGGGAGGGCAACAACAGATACGCAGTATTTT
NA	TRBD2	TRBV4-3	TRBJ2-1	16	CASSRSGTTSYNEQFF	TGCGCCAGCAGCCGCAGCGGGACTACCTCCTACAATGAGCAGTTCTTC
NA	NA	TRBV15	TRBJ2-7	12	CATSRDRYEQYF	TGTGCCACCAGCAGAGACCGGTACGAGCAGTACTTC
NA	TRBD1	TRBV28	TRBJ1-2	14	CASSLGTGGIGYTF	TGTGCCAGCAGTTTAGGGACAGGGGGCATTGGCTACACCTTC
NA	NA	TRBV5-1	TRBJ1-1	15	CASNLRGGRDTEAFF	TGCGCCAGCAACCTGCGGGGGGGCCGGGACACTGAAGCTTTCTTT
NA	NA	TRBV6-2/TRBV6-3	TRBJ1-1	16	CASSRLLGGLHTEAFF	TGTGCCAGCAGTCGCCTCCTGGGGGGGCTCCACACTGAAGCTTTCTTT
NA	NA	TRBV28	TRBJ1-5	16	CASSLVRTANNQPQHF	TGTGCCAGCAGTTTAGTTCGGACAGCCAACAATCAGCCCCAGCATTTT
NA	NA	TRBV12-3/TRBV12-4	TRBJ1-2	13	CASTNRGNYGYTF	TGTGCCAGCACCAATAGAGGGAACTATGGCTACACCTTC
NA	NA	TRBV15	TRBJ1-5	13	CATSRDGSQPQHF	TGTGCCACCAGCAGAGATGGGAGTCAGCCCCAGCATTTT
NA	NA	TRBV9	TRBJ1-2	13	CASSSDPGVGYTF	TGTGCCAGCAGCTCCGACCCAGGGGTGGGCTACACCTTC
NA	TRBD1	TRBV6-5	TRBJ2-4	14	CASSSMTGSNIQYF	TGTGCCAGCAGTTCCATGACAGGGTCAAACATTCAGTACTTC
once	TRBD2	TRBV5-8	TRBJ2-1	14	CASSRRTSSVEQFF	TGTGCCAGCAGCAGAAGGACTAGCAGCGTTGAGCAGTTCTTC
NA	NA	TRBV6-5	TRBJ1-2	16	CASSYAKTASNYGYTF	TGTGCCAGCAGTTACGCTAAGACAGCCTCTAACTATGGCTACACCTTC
NA	NA	TRBV28	TRBJ2-7	12	CASSFSGPEQYF	TGTGCCAGCAGTTTCTCGGGTCCCGAGCAGTACTTC
NA	TRBD2	TRBV30	TRBJ2-7	13	CAWKRGISYEQYF	TGTGCCTGGAAGCGGGGCATCTCCTACGAGCAGTACTTC
NA	NA	TRBV11-3	TRBJ1-6	14	CASSSDGGNSPLHF	TGTGCCAGCAGCTCCGACGGCGGTAATTCACCCCTCCACTTT
NA	NA	TRBV4-3	TRBJ2-1	15	CASSLNRGTANEQFF	TGCGCCAGCAGCCTTAACCGGGGGACAGCGAATGAGCAGTTCTTC
NA	NA	TRBV24-1	TRBJ1-5	15	CATSDAGYSNQPQHF	TGTGCCACCAGTGATGCAGGGTATAGCAATCAGCCCCAGCATTTT
NA	NA	TRBV13	TRBJ1-3	15	CASSSRQISGNTIYF	TGTGCCAGCAGCTCAAGACAAATCTCTGGAAACACCATATATTTT
few	NA	TRBV7-3	TRBJ1-1	15	CASSEYPTVGTEAFF	TGTGCCAGCAGCGAATACCCCACGGTGGGGACTGAAGCTTTCTTT
NA	TRBD2	TRBV19	TRBJ2-7	14	CASSISGGSWEQYF	TGTGCCAGTAGTATAAGCGGGGGAAGTTGGGAGCAGTACTTC
NA	NA	TRBV10-3	TRBJ2-7	13	CAISATDSGEQYF	TGTGCCATCAGTGCGACTGACTCCGGGGAGCAGTACTTC
few	NA	TRBV5-5	TRBJ2-3	16	CASSLGINSLTDTQYF	TGTGCCAGCAGCTTGGGTATAAACAGTCTCACAGATACGCAGTATTTT
NA	TRBD2	TRBV5-1	TRBJ2-1	13	CASSLAVAGDEFF	TGCGCCAGCAGCTTGGCAGTAGCGGGAGATGAGTTCTTC
NA	TRBD1	TRBV28	TRBJ2-3	16	CASSSPGQGPTDTQYF	TGTGCCAGCAGCAGTCCGGGACAGGGCCCCACAGATACGCAGTATTTT
NA	NA	TRBV7-2	TRBJ1-1	15	CASSLFVGRNTEAFF	TGTGCCAGCAGCTTATTTGTTGGGAGGAACACTGAAGCTTTCTTT
NA	NA	TRBV7-9	TRBJ1-2	14	CASSSSGVNYGYTF	TGTGCCAGCAGCTCCTCAGGGGTTAACTATGGCTACACCTTC
NA	NA	TRBV3-1/TRBV3-2	TRBJ1-5	14	CASSPWAHTQPQHF	TGTGCCAGCAGTCCTTGGGCCCACACCCAGCCCCAGCATTTT
NA	TRBD1	TRBV7-8	TRBJ2-7	16	CASSMSRDRGPYEQYF	TGTGCCAGCAGCATGTCCCGGGACAGAGGACCCTACGAGCAGTACTTC
NA	TRBD1	TRBV4-2	TRBJ1-1	14	CASSRRTGNTEAFF	TGTGCCAGCAGTCGGAGGACAGGGAACACTGAAGCTTTCTTT
NA	TRBD1	TRBV27	TRBJ2-1	15	CASSPPTGKYNEQFF	TGTGCCAGCAGTCCCCCGACAGGGAAATACAATGAGCAGTTCTTC
few	TRBD1	TRBV7-8	TRBJ1-2	16	CASRPRTGGAGYGYTF	TGTGCCAGCAGGCCCCGTACAGGGGGCGCTGGATATGGCTACACCTTC